The present entry profiles one TCR beta chain with its context. Two negative PCRs, clearance, or symptom resolution characterized the recovered Cohort 3 donors. This sample is part of a study of blood T cell repertoires in COVID-19. Study-level information: Sample material is recorded as cDNA or gDNA derived from T cells, B-cell-depleted T cells, or PBMCs.

Trimming took off 4 bases at V and 2 bases at J, with 8 bases between the two ends. CDR1 is SGHDN and CDR2 is FVKESK in the germline V gene. CDR3 length: 13 residues. As handled by the study authors: Reference gene primer amplification in the assay estimated nucleated cell counts. Assay used: immunoSEQ multiplex PCR; TCRdb lists only in-frame clones, some missing. V, J and clone size were drawn from that table, and D and trimming were deduced from the DNA. Here the sample spans roughly 150,000 clones, around 80% being singletons. The rearrangement uses TRBV14 and TRBJ1-1, with D uncertain. What was sequenced was PBMCs or T cells enriched from blood (not recorded which). The source of this sequence is a man in his forties or fifties who had recovered from COVID-19. DNA for the CDR3: TGTGCCAGCAGCCTCCAGGAAAACACTGAAGCTTTCTTT. It specifies CASSLQENTEAFF.